Reported below is one T cell receptor (beta chain). Other nucleotide sequences from this sample produce the same CDR3. Per the authors' pipeline: Reference gene primer amplification yielded estimated nucleated cell counts. Only in-frame clones appear in the TCRdb table, and some are missing; sequencing was by immunoSEQ multiplex PCR. The DNA was the basis for D and trimming; V, J and clone size are from that table. This sample has 200,000 or so clones, with 82% found just once. This entry belongs to a study of blood T cell repertoires in COVID-19. Looking at the study overall: Donors in the United States, Italy and Spain gave samples during acute or convalescent COVID-19. T cells, B-cell-depleted T cells, or PBMCs provided the cDNA or gDNA that served as material.

The specimen sequenced was peripheral blood. The TCR comes from a woman aged 25 to 39 with acute or convalescent COVID-19.

The CDR3 DNA follows: TGTGCCAGCAGCTTAGCAGGGGGCTACTATGGCTACACCTTC. It is translated as CASSLAGGYYGYTF. This chain joins TRBV7-8 and TRBJ1-2; TRBD1 aligns across 7 bases. The CDR3 contains 14 residues. In germline, CDR1 is SGHVS, CDR2 FQNEAQ. V lost 0 bases and J lost 3; bases outside the gene matches: 1.